This TCR beta chain was identified in a study of cytomegalovirus exposure and HLA in healthy donors. Researchers ran the PCR with 60 Vbeta and 13 Jbeta primers. Here immunoSEQ multiplex PCR was the method, and the copy in TCRdb shows in-frame clones only, minus some. The profile shows over 100,000 clones, roughly 80% of them singletons. This CDR3 contains 14 residues. Trimming removed 3 bases from V and 7 bases from J, with 13 bases in between. Per germline, CDR1 SNHLY and CDR2 FYNNEI. There are a few counts of this clone. The sequenced sample consisted of PBMCs. This clonotype was sampled from a woman in her forties or fifties in good health and CMV-seropositive. The chain couples TRBV2 to TRBJ1-5; D ambiguous. The CDR3 nucleotides are TGTGCCAGCAGTGAGGTGGAGGCGAGGCAGCCCCAGCATTTT. Translated, it gives CASSEVEARQPQHF. Looking up the rest from reference TRBV2 and TRBJ1-5 gives the full variable domain: EPEVTQTPSHQVTQMGQEVILRCVPISNHLYFYWYRQILGQKVEFLVSFYNNEISEKSEIFDDQFSVERPDGSNFTLKIRSTKLEDSAMYFCASSEVEARQPQHFGDGTRLSIL.